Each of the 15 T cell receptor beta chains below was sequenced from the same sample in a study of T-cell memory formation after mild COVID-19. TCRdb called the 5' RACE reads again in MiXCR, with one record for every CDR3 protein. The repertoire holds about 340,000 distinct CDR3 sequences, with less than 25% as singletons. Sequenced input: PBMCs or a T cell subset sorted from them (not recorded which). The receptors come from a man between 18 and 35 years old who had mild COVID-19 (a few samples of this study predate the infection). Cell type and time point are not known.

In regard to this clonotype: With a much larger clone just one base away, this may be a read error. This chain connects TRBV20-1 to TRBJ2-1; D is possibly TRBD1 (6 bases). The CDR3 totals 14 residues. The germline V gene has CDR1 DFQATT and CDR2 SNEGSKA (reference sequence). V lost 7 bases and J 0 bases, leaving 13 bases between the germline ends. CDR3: CSDAGTSSYNEQFF. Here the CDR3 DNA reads TGCAGTGATGCCGGGACAAGCTCCTACAATGAGCAGTTCTTC.

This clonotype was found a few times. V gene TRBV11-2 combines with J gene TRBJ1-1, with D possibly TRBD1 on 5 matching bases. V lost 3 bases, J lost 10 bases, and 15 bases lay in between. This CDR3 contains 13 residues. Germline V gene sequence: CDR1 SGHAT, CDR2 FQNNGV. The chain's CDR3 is CASSFAPSQGAFF. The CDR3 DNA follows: TGTGCCAGCAGCTTTGCGCCCTCCCAGGGAGCTTTCTTT. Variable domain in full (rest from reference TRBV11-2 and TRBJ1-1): EAGVAQSPRYKIIEKRQSVAFWCNPISGHATLYWYQQILGQGPKLLIQFQNNGVVDDSQLPKDRFSAERLKGVDSTLKIQPAKLEDSAVYLCASSFAPSQGAFFGQGTRLTVV.

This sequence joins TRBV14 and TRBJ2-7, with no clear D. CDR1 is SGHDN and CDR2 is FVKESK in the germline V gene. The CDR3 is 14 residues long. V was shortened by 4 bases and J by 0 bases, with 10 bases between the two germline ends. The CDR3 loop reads CASSPFAVSYEQYF. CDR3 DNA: TGTGCCAGCAGCCCCTTTGCGGTCTCCTACGAGCAGTACTTC.

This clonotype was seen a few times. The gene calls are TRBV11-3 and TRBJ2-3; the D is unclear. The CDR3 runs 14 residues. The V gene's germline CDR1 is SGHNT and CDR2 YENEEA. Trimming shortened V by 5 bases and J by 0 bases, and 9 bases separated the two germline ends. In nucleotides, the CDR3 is TGTGCCAGCAGCATGGAGCCTAGCACAGATACGCAGTATTTT. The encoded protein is CASSMEPSTDTQYF.

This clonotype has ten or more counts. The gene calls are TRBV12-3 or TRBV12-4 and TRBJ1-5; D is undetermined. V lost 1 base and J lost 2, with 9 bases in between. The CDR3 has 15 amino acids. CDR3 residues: CASSLGSGGNQPQHF. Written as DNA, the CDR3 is TGTGCCAGCAGTTTAGGGTCGGGTGGCAATCAGCCCCAGCATTTT.

The CDR3: CASSWGQGEYEQYF. The CDR3 DNA reads as TGTGCCAGCAGTTGGGGACAGGGCGAGTACGAGCAGTACTTC. This chain uses TRBV12-3 or TRBV12-4 with TRBJ2-7; TRBD1 aligns across 9 bases. The J segment lost 4 bases and the V segment lost 4 bases, leaving 5 bases of the junction unmatched. CDR3 length: 14 amino acids.

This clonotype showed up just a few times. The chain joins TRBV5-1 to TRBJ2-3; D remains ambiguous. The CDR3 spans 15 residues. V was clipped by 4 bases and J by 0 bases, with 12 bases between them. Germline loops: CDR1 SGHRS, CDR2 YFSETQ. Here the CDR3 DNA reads TGCGCCAGCAGCCTCCGTAGTACTAGCACAGATACGCAGTATTTT. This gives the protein CASSLRSTSTDTQYF. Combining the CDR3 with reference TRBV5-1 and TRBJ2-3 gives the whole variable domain KAGVTQTPRYLIKTRGQQVTLSCSPISGHRSVSWYQQTPGQGLQFLFEYFSETQRNKGNFPGRFSGRQFSNSRSEMNVSTLELGDSALYLCASSLRSTSTDTQYFGPGTRLTVL.

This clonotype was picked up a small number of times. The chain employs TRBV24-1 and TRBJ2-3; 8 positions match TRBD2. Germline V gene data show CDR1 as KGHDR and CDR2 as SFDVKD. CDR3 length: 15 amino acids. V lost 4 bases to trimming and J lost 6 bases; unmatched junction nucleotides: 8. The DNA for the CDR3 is TGTGCCACCAGTGAGTCCGGGACTAGATCGGATACGCAGTATTTT. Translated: CATSESGTRSDTQYF.

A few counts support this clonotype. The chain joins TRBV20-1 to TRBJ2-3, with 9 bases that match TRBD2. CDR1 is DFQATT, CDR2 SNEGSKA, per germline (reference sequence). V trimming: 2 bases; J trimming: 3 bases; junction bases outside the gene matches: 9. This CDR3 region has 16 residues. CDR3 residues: CSARKLERGETDTQYF. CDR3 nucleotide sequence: TGCAGTGCTAGAAAACTGGAGCGGGGGGAGACAGATACGCAGTATTTT.

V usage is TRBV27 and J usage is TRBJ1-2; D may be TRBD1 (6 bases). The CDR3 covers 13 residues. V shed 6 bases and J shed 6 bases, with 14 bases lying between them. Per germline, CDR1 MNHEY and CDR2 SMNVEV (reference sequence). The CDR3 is CASREGGLHGYTF. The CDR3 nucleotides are TGTGCCAGCAGAGAGGGGGGACTGCATGGCTACACCTTC.

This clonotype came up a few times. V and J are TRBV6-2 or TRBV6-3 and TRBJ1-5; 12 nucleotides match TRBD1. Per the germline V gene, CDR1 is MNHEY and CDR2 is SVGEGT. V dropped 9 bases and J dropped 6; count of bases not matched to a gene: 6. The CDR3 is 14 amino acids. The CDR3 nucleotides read TGTGCCAGTTCCGGGACAGGGGGCTTTCAGCCCCAGCATTTT. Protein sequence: CASSGTGGFQPQHF.

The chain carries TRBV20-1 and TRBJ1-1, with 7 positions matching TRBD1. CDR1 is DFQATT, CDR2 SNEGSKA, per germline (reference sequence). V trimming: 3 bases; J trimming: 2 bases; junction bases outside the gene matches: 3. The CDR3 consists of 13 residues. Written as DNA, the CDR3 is TGCAGTGCTAGTCGACAGGGAAACACTGAAGCTTTCTTT. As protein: CSASRQGNTEAFF.

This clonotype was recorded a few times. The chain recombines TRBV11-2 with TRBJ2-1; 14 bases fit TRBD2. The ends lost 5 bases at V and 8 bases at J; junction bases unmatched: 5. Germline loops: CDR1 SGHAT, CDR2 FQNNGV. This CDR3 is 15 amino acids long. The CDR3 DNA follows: TGTGCCAGCAGCCGGGTGACTAGCGGGGGGGATGAGCAGTTCTTC. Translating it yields CASSRVTSGGDEQFF.

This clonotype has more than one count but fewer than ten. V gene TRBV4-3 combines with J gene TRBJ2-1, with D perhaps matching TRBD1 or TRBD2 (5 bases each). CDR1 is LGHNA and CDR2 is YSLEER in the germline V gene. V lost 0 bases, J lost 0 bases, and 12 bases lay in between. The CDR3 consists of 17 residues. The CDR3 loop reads CASSQDLEGSSYNEQFF. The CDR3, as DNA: TGCGCCAGCAGCCAAGATCTTGAGGGGAGCTCCTACAATGAGCAGTTCTTC.

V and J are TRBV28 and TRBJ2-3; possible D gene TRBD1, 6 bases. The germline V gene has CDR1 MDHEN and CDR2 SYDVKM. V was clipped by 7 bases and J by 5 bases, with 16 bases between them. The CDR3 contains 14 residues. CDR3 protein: CASKVAGAKDTQYF. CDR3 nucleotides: TGTGCCAGCAAGGTAGCAGGGGCCAAAGATACGCAGTATTTT.